This TCR beta chain was identified in a study of cytomegalovirus exposure and HLA in healthy donors (TCRdb year 2017). Some background on the complete study: An earlier analysis of some 600 of the donors reported 250 to 300 Gb of sequence data and 95 million to 140 million unique TCR beta sequences obtained from about 179 million T cells. About 280 gigabases of sequencing data and about 92 million unique TCR sequences made up an early release that covered roughly 670 HLA-typed donors. Of the roughly 430 genotyped donors, around 81% fell in the genetic ancestry cluster associated with self-reported Caucasian donors. The study was designed to test whether signatures of past pathogen exposure could be identified by cataloging public T cell receptors. The study used immunosequencing to profile the T cell repertoires of approximately 650 subjects and linked those repertoires to cytomegalovirus serostatus. Besides the first cohort of about 730 subjects, a separate validation cohort made up of 120 different subjects was used. To predict cytomegalovirus infection status, the study brought together high-throughput TCR immunosequencing, statistical association of individual TCRs with disease status, and machine learning. To study patterns of TCR occurrence, a later analysis re-analyzed previously published TCR beta repertoires from several hundred donors and added high-resolution HLA genotyping. Rather than drawing on any new phenotypic data, the later analysis identified candidate immune exposures from TCR beta sequences and the way those sequences occurred across donors. In an earlier analysis of 587 of the donors, high-throughput TCR beta sequencing was used to judge whether each TCR beta V gene segment behaved as functional or pseudogenic. Donor age, sex, ethnicity and CMV serostatus were compiled alongside the repertoire data. A later genetic analysis took genome-wide SNP genotypes for about 55% of the roughly 670 donors and used that subset as a discovery cohort. All discovery cohort repertoires had been generated using a single sequencing platform. Both class I and class II loci were covered by HLA typing, at four-digit resolution. The number of donors typed differed by locus, with about 629-630 for A, B, C, DRB1 and DQB1, 522 for DQA1, 600 to 610 for DPA1, and some 450 for DPB1. Roughly 5 DR-DQ haplotypes were handled as single units for association and clustering because linkage in the cohort was strong. Among about 360 genotyped donors of the cohort, an average of approximately 240,000 unique TCR beta nucleotide sequences were sequenced per donor, around 18% of them non-productive. Broad study findings and their caveats: A later genetic analysis reported fewer N-insertions in productive TCRs among donors in an Asian-associated ancestry cluster than the roughly 690-donor mean. Only TCR beta chains were sequenced in this cohort, and the absence of alpha or paired-chain data limited detectable features. Seventeen rarely observed V segments, including chromosome 9 orphons, were excluded from the earlier analysis of some 590 of the donors because counts were too low. Presence/absence analyses assumed roughly uniform sequencing depth across donors, an assumption that may not hold. Correlated functional status among segregating V segments might be attributable to linkage disequilibrium, but an unknown experimental factor could not be ruled out. Most CMV-associated TCR beta chains appeared to be HLA-restricted in a later analysis, and the HLA associations seemed to be driven largely by CMV exposure. A later analysis found that TCR association rates varied across HLA loci, with DRB1 alleles showing the most associated TCRs and HLA-C alleles the fewest. In an earlier analysis of some 540 of the donors, most TCR beta V segments appeared in productive rearrangements about 90% or about 30% of the time, broadly matching IMGT annotations. Most TCR sequences were seen in very few donors, while some public TCRs were found in many individuals. According to the authors, the approach could potentially be generalized to other disease states and immunological phenotypes. The classifier was reported to diagnose cytomegalovirus status with high specificity and sensitivity in both the original and validation cohorts. In a later genetic analysis, a missense DCLRE1C variant was associated with V-gene and J-gene trimming of TCR beta chains, and the association was replicated in an independent cohort. HLA typing was unavailable for some donors at each locus, so association tests used only the typed subset. Immune exposure information for the cohort was limited to CMV serostatus. A later analysis found that HLA-associated TCR beta chains were more clonally expanded and had lower generation probabilities than equally common non-associated chains. A further reported finding was that TCR beta sequences accurately predicted the HLA-A and HLA-B alleles for most subjects in the first cohort. A cluster of highly shared sequence variants was judged likely to be a technical artifact of the sequencing pipeline. In vitro tests confirmed that a few of the cytomegalovirus-associated TCR beta chains recognize cytomegalovirus antigens. Assigning TCR associations to individual alleles was difficult when HLA alleles, especially DR and DQ, strongly co-occurred. Several of the top co-occurrence clusters appeared to be linked to parvovirus B19, influenza, CMV and Epstein-Barr virus, according to a later analysis. At a false discovery rate of 0.05, a later analysis linked 16,951 TCR beta sequences to specific HLA alleles. In the study, about 150 TCR beta chains were listed as associated with cytomegalovirus. The 87-base-pair reads could not distinguish some IMGT-functional V segments, including TRBV6-2 and TRBV6-3, so those segments were excluded.

The library was obtained by the immunoSEQ multiplex PCR assay. For the multiplex PCR, a mixture combining 60 forward primers for TCR Vbeta segments and 13 reverse primers for TCR Jbeta segments was used. The CDR3 region of rearranged TCR beta genes was amplified from genomic DNA by a multiplex PCR assay. The Illumina HiSeq System was used to sequence the amplified TCR beta libraries as 87-base-pair reads. Per the original workflow: In a later analysis, around 80 million unique TCR beta chains were counted across the roughly 700 repertoires, and some 10 million of these chains were shared by at least two donors. A nearest-neighbor algorithm error-corrected the raw reads and collapsed the reads into unique sequences, merging closely related sequences to remove PCR and sequencing errors. CDR3 sequences were aligned to IMGT reference sequences to assign V, D and J gene segments. Each retained sequence needed at least a six-nucleotide match to both a V gene segment and a J gene segment. Rearrangements were called productive when the CDR3 lacked stop codons and stayed in frame with V and J; all others were non-productive. Following IMGT convention, CDR3 was defined as the stretch from the second conserved V-encoded cysteine to the conserved J-encoded phenylalanine. The earlier analysis of approximately 590 of the donors excluded any sequence lacking an unambiguous match to a single V gene segment. An earlier analysis of a few hundred of the donors classified V segments as functional when productive rearrangements were above 56.7% and as segregating when the standard deviation between donors was above 5%. To diagnose cytomegalovirus status from the catalog of TCR beta chain sequences, a statistical classification framework was built. In a later analysis, V and J genes were assigned by comparing TCR nucleotide sequences against IMGT/GENE-DB human TR gene sequences. A later analysis assigned CDR3 sequences and most-parsimonious VDJ recombination scenarios with the TCRdist pipeline. A later analysis defined each TCR beta chain by its CDR3 amino acid sequence plus V-gene family, and excluded reads lacking a unique V-gene family. In a later analysis, approximately 590 highly shared, low-generation-probability nucleotide sequences were removed to address suspected cross-contamination and a sequencing artifact. In a later analysis, a clonal expansion index for each public chain was calculated from normalized within-repertoire ranks of inferred template counts. A later analysis computed generation probabilities with a VDJ recombination model fitted to out-of-frame rearrangements, and checked the results against IGoR. Hypergeometric tests were used in a later analysis to score TCR-TCR, TCR-HLA and TCR-CMV co-occurrence, with a repertoire-size bias correction applied to the TCR pairs. To estimate false discovery rates, a later analysis permuted the HLA or CMV assignments 20 times. A later analysis grouped co-occurring TCRs with DBSCAN, adding TCRdist sequence similarity when clustering within HLA-allele-positive subsets. Repertoires with fewer than 30,000 or more than 120,000 public chains were left out of co-occurrence clustering, as were about 5 repertoires with anomalous nucleotide sharing. Drawn from immuneACCESS, this table holds only the in-frame rearrangements with V and J called that TCRdb kept. Clones are partly lost; checked studies trace under half to an unresolved V gene and leave the rest unexplained. The V and J calls and clone size were taken over from that table, and D and trimming were inferred from the DNA. The sample table records over 200,000 clones; approximately 90% of these occur just once. Over 0.95% of the sample belongs to the ten largest clones.

Of note for this clone: There is no known antigen for this receptor. No base-level quality is on record; no much larger clone is a single base apart.

The cohort consisted of 670 or so healthy bone marrow donors. At the time of sampling, all cohort members were nominally healthy, though unrecorded immune exposures were likely present. The donor was CMV seronegative and was included in the group of hundreds of seronegative cohort members. Every donor gave a peripheral blood sample, and the peripheral blood mononuclear cells from that sample were used for TCR beta sequencing. The Qiagen DNeasy Blood Extraction Kit was used to extract genomic DNA from the blood cell samples. V was cut back by 1 base and J by 6 bases, leaving a gap of 7 bases between them. Sequences MNHNS (CDR1) and SASEGT (CDR2) are obtained from the germline V gene. CDR3 length: 13 amino acids, cysteine to phenylalanine. Just the 39-base CDR3 DNA is kept, in frame starting at base 1.

The sequencing sample was made of PBMCs. The rearranged chain carries TRBV6-1 and TRBJ1-5; the D gene is perhaps TRBD1, on 5 matching bases. The receptor was derived from a woman under 30 in good health and CMV-seronegative. The CDR3 region reads CASSEVGAQPQHF. The nucleotides are TGTGCCAGCAGTGAAGTAGGGGCTCAGCCCCAGCATTTT.